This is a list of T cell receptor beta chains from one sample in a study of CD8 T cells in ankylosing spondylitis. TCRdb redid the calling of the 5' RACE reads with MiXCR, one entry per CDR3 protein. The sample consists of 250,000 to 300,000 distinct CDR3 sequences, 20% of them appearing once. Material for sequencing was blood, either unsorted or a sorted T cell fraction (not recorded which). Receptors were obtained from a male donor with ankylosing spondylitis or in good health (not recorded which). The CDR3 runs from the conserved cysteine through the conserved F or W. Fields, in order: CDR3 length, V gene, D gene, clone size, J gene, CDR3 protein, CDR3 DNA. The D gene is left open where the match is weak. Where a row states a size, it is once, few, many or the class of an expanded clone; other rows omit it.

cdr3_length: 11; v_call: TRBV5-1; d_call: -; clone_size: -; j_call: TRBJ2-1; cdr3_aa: CASTGGNEQFF; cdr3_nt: TGCGCCAGCACAGGGGGGAATGAGCAGTTCTTC
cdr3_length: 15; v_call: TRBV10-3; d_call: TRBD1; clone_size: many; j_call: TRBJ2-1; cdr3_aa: CAISPRGQGVNEQFF; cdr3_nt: TGTGCCATCAGTCCTAGGGGACAGGGGGTTAATGAGCAGTTCTTC
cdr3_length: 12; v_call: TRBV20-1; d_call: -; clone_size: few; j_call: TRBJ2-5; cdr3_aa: CSAGTDQETQYF; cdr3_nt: TGCAGTGCCGGGACTGACCAAGAGACCCAGTACTTC
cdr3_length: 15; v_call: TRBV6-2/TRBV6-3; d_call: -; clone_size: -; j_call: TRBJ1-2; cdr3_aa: CASSPRGGSNYGYTF; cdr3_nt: TGTGCCAGCAGTCCCAGGGGTGGAAGTAACTATGGCTACACCTTC
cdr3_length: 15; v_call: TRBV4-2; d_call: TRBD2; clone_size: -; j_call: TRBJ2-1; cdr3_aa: CASGPGTSSYNEQFF; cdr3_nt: TGTGCCAGCGGCCCCGGGACTAGCTCCTACAATGAGCAGTTCTTC
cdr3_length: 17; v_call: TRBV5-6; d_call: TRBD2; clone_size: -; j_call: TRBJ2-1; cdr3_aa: CASSLSTSSGRWNEQFF; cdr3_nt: TGTGCCAGCAGCTTGAGCACCTCAAGCGGGAGGTGGAATGAGCAGTTCTTC
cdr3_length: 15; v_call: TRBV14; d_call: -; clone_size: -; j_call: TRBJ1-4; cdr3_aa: CASSSIRAAGEKLFF; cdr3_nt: TGTGCCAGCAGCTCTATCCGGGCCGCCGGTGAAAAACTGTTTTTT
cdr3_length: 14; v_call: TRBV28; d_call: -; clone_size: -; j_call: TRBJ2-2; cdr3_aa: CASRPGQNTGELFF; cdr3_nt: TGTGCCAGCAGGCCGGGACAGAACACCGGGGAGCTGTTTTTT
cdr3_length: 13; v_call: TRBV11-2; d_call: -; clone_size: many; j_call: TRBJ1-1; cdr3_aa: CASSLKQWTEAFF; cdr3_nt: TGTGCCAGCAGCTTAAAGCAGTGGACTGAAGCTTTCTTT
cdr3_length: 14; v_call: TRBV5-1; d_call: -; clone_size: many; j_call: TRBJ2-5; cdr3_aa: CASRGWEIQETQYF; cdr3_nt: TGCGCCAGCAGAGGGTGGGAGATCCAAGAGACCCAGTACTTC
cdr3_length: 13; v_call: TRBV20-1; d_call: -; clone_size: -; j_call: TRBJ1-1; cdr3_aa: CSAPRTTNTEAFF; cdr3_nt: TGCAGTGCTCCCCGGACAACGAACACTGAAGCTTTCTTT